This TCR beta chain was retrieved from a study of cytomegalovirus exposure and HLA in healthy donors. The wider study: Genotyping showed about 80% of 398 donors falling in the Caucasian-associated ancestry cluster.

The sample holds a few counts of this clone. A multiplex PCR was run with 60 Vbeta primers and 13 Jbeta primers. Data came from immunoSEQ multiplex PCR; TCRdb stores just in-frame clones and leaves some out. The repertoire holds about 150,000 clones, with 70% to 85% as singletons. The V and J ends lost 5 bases and 5 bases, in that order; junction bases with no gene match: 11. This CDR3 has 15 amino acids. Germline CDR1 and CDR2: LNHDA and SQIVND (reference sequence). The sample comprised PBMCs. This chain links TRBV19 with TRBJ2-5; 7 bases are shared with TRBD1. This clonotype was sampled from a woman in her 30s in good health and CMV-seropositive. CDR3 in DNA: TGTGCCAGTAGTCCCACGACAGGGTGGGGGGAGACCCAGTACTTC. It is translated as CASSPTTGWGETQYF.